A single sample is the source of the 31 T cell receptor beta chains below, sequenced in a study of blood T cell repertoires in COVID-19. Sequencing used immunoSEQ multiplex PCR; TCRdb keeps in-frame clones, though not all of them. The sample records around 260,000 clones, approximately 88% being singletons. The sample was peripheral blood. These receptors were taken from an older woman with COVID-19, enrolled during active disease.

This clone appeared once. The chain carries TRBV28 and TRBJ2-5, with TRBD1 matching 7 bases. The junction had 7 bases not matched to a gene; V was cut back by 7 bases and J by 2 bases. This CDR3 region has 14 residues. The germline CDR1 and CDR2 sequences are MDHEN and SYDVKM. CDR3 sequence (DNA): TGTGCCAGCACCCCGGGGACAGCTCAAGAGACCCAGTACTTC. Translated: CASTPGTAQETQYF.

The V gene is TRBV11-2, the J gene TRBJ2-1; 9 bases are a match to TRBD2. CDR3 size: 16 residues. J was trimmed by 4 bases and V by 6 bases; bases with no gene match: 10. Germline V lookup: CDR1 SGHAT, CDR2 FQNNGV. DNA for the CDR3: TGTGCCAGCAGTTTCCCCCTAGCGGGATCTTACAATGAGCAGTTCTTC. Protein: CASSFPLAGSYNEQFF.

The gene calls are TRBV7-9 and TRBJ2-1, with 7 nucleotides matching TRBD2. This CDR3 spans 15 amino acids. Germline loops: CDR1 SEHNR, CDR2 FQNEAQ (reference sequence). Trimming cost V 5 bases and J 3 bases; bases outside gene matches: 7. CDR3 nucleotides: TGTGCCAGCAGCCATCTAGCGGCAATCTACAATGAGCAGTTCTTC. Its protein is CASSHLAAIYNEQFF.

This sequence joins TRBV24-1 and TRBJ2-7; no firm D call. This CDR3 spans 13 amino acids. Germline CDR1 is KGHDR and CDR2 is SFDVKD. The V end was cut by 2 bases, the J end by 1 base, with 5 bases between. The CDR3 DNA reads TGTGCCACCAGTGATTCCAAATCCTACGAGCAGTACTTC. The encoded protein is CATSDSKSYEQYF.

The chain links TRBV30 to TRBJ2-2, with 12 bases matching TRBD2. The CDR3 extends over 16 amino acids. The V segment lost 5 bases and the J segment 4 bases; nucleotides outside the gene matches: 8. The germline V gene has CDR1 GTSNPN and CDR2 SVGIG (reference sequence). The CDR3 loop is CAWETSGRPGTGELFF. The CDR3 bases are TGTGCCTGGGAGACTAGCGGGAGACCAGGCACCGGGGAGCTGTTTTTT.

The sample holds a few counts of this clone. The same CDR3 is also encoded by other DNA sequences in this sample. This chain links TRBV27 with TRBJ2-7; D gene ambiguous. The germline V gene has CDR1 MNHEY and CDR2 SMNVEV (reference sequence). The CDR3 spans 14 residues. Trimming took 2 bases from V and 0 from J, leaving 8 bases between them. The CDR3 spells CASSLTVLSYEQYF. CDR3 DNA sequence: TGTGCCAGCAGTTTAACAGTCCTCTCCTACGAGCAGTACTTC.

CDR3 sequence reads: CASSLGEATEAFF. CDR3 in DNA: TGTGCCAGCAGCTTGGGGGAGGCAACTGAAGCTTTCTTT. The chain employs TRBV13 and TRBJ1-1; D is perhaps TRBD1 (5 bases). The CDR3 covers 13 residues. The germline gives CDR1 PRHDT, CDR2 FYEKMQ (reference sequence). V dropped 3 bases and J dropped 5 bases, with 10 bases sitting between them.

J is TRBJ2-5 and V is TRBV14; D gene ambiguous. V was trimmed by 0 bases and J by 7 bases, leaving 12 bases between them. The CDR3 runs 14 residues. Germline CDR1 is SGHDN and CDR2 is FVKESK. The CDR3: CASSQDRLIGTQYF. The CDR3 coding sequence is TGTGCCAGCAGCCAAGACAGATTAATTGGGACCCAGTACTTC.

J is TRBJ2-1 and V is TRBV12-3 or TRBV12-4, with 10 bases lining up with TRBD2. The length of the CDR3 is 13 residues. Trimming took 7 bases from V and 10 from J; bases not matched to a gene: 7. The DNA of the CDR3 is TGTGCCAGCACCACTGCGGGACTAGCGGAGCAGTTCTTC. Its protein is CASTTAGLAEQFF.

This rearrangement joins TRBV27 to TRBJ2-7; 7 bases are shared with TRBD1. Germline-derived CDR1 and CDR2 are MNHEY and SMNVEV (reference sequence). With 6 bases clipped from V and 4 bases from J, the junction kept 12 bases outside the gene matches. CDR3 size: 15 residues. Here the CDR3 DNA reads TGTGCCAGCAGCAGGGACAGACCGGAGCCGTACGAGCAGTACTTC. It encodes CASSRDRPEPYEQYF.

The CDR3 reads CASREAGASTDTQYF. For the CDR3, the DNA is TGCGCCAGCAGGGAAGCAGGGGCTAGCACAGATACGCAGTATTTT. The chain uses TRBV4-1 and TRBJ2-3; possibly TRBD1 for D (6 bases). Germline V gene data show CDR1 as MGHRA and CDR2 as YSYEKL. The CDR3 sequence is 15 residues long. Deletions cut 6 bases from V and 0 bases from J, with 13 bases between.

This rearrangement joins TRBV19 to TRBJ2-6, with 8 bases lining up with TRBD1. CDR1 and CDR2 from the germline V gene are LNHDA and SQIVND (reference sequence). The CDR3 sequence is 20 residues long. V shed 0 bases, J shed 1 base, and the junction held 11 bases outside the gene matches. The CDR3 DNA reads TGTGCCAGTAGTATAGACGGACCGGGACAGGTAACTTCTGGGGCCAACGTCCTGACTTTC. Translating it yields CASSIDGPGQVTSGANVLTF. Looking up the rest from reference TRBV19 and TRBJ2-6 gives the full variable domain: DGGITQSPKYLFRKEGQNVTLSCEQNLNHDAMYWYRQDPGQGLRLIYYSQIVNDFQKGDIAEGYSVSREKKESFPLTVTSAQKNPTAFYLCASSIDGPGQVTSGANVLTFGAGSRLTVL.

The rearrangement uses TRBV28 and TRBJ2-2; TRBD1 aligns across 10 bases. Losses at the gene ends were 6 bases for V and 5 bases for J; bases not matched to a gene: 6. Germline CDR1 reads MDHEN; CDR2 reads SYDVKM. The CDR3 is 15 residues long. CDR3 in DNA: TGTGCCAGCAGCCTCAGGACAGGGGGTACCGGGGAGCTGTTTTTT. Translating it yields CASSLRTGGTGELFF.

This chain uses TRBV29-1 with TRBJ1-1; no firm D call. The V and J ends lost 5 bases and 1 base respectively, with 11 bases between them. The length of the CDR3 is 13 residues. The germline V gene has CDR1 SQVTM and CDR2 ANQGSEA. CDR3: CSVSRRANTEAFF. In nucleotides, the CDR3 is TGCAGCGTTTCCCGGCGGGCGAACACTGAAGCTTTCTTT.

Written as DNA, the CDR3 is TGTGCCAGCAGCTTCGGAGGGAGGATACCCTACGAGCAGTACTTC. Its translation: CASSFGGRIPYEQYF. This sequence joins TRBV5-4 and TRBJ2-7; D is perhaps TRBD2 (6 bases). CDR3 length equals 15 residues. V was trimmed by 2 bases and J by 2 bases, leaving 14 bases between them. CDR1 SGHNT and CDR2 YYREEE come from the germline V gene (reference sequence). Full variable domain (rest looked up from reference TRBV5-4 and TRBJ2-7): ETGVTQSPTHLIKTRGQQVTLRCSSQSGHNTVSWYQQALGQGPQFIFQYYREEENGRGNFPPRFSGLQFPNYSSELNVNALELDDSALYLCASSFGGRIPYEQYFGPGTRLTVT.

The CDR3, as DNA: TGTGCCAGCAGCCCTAGCGGGGGGACTACCTACGAGCAGTACTTC. Its translation: CASSPSGGTTYEQYF. This chain links TRBV11-3 with TRBJ2-7; 11 positions match TRBD2. The V and J ends lost 5 bases and 2 bases, in that order; junction bases with no gene match: 5. This CDR3 has 15 residues. The germline gives CDR1 SGHNT, CDR2 YENEEA.

The rearrangement links TRBV6-2 or TRBV6-3 to TRBJ1-1; no clear D. From germline, CDR1 is MNHEY and CDR2 SVGEGT. The CDR3 is 17 amino acids. V was trimmed by 5 bases and J by 0 bases, leaving 19 bases between them. This CDR3 is CASSNYQSETMNTEAFF. DNA of the CDR3: TGTGCCAGCAGTAACTATCAAAGCGAGACTATGAACACTGAAGCTTTCTTT.

The chain couples TRBV2 to TRBJ2-1; TRBD2 matches 11 bases. With 4 bases clipped from V and 6 bases from J, the junction kept 2 bases outside the gene matches. The CDR3 covers 14 residues. Germline CDR1 is SNHLY and CDR2 is FYNNEI. CDR3 residues: CASSGTSGSNEQFF. As DNA, the CDR3 is TGTGCCAGCAGTGGAACTAGCGGGAGCAATGAGCAGTTCTTC.

The gene calls are TRBV7-9 and TRBJ2-1; 11 bases align to TRBD2. The CDR3 length is 18 residues. With 1 base clipped from V and 9 bases from J, the junction kept 14 bases outside the gene matches. Germline V gene data show CDR1 as SEHNR and CDR2 as FQNEAQ (reference sequence). CDR3 sequence (DNA): TGTGCCAGCAGCTTAGAGCTAGCGGGAGGTTCAATTGGAGGTGAGCAGTTCTTC. Translation gives CASSLELAGGSIGGEQFF.

The V call is TRBV19, the J call TRBJ2-1, with 9 positions matching TRBD1. Germline V CDR1 and CDR2: LNHDA, SQIVND (reference sequence). The CDR3 covers 15 residues. V was clipped by 2 bases and J by 8 bases; unmatched bases: 7. The CDR3 nucleotides read TGTGCCAGTAGTATAATGGGACAGGGTGCGTATGAGCAGTTCTTC. As protein: CASSIMGQGAYEQFF. The complete variable domain, with remaining parts taken from reference TRBV19 and TRBJ2-1, reads DGGITQSPKYLFRKEGQNVTLSCEQNLNHDAMYWYRQDPGQGLRLIYYSQIVNDFQKGDIAEGYSVSREKKESFPLTVTSAQKNPTAFYLCASSIMGQGAYEQFFGPGTRLTVL.

This clone was seen a few times. The J gene is TRBJ2-7, the V gene TRBV28, with a tentative D call TRBD1 (6 bases). CDR1 and CDR2 (germline): MDHEN, SYDVKM. The CDR3 has 14 amino acids. V was clipped by 4 bases and J by 1 base, with 11 bases between them. CDR3 residues: CASSYGTPSYEQYF. CDR3 DNA: TGTGCCAGCAGTTACGGGACACCTTCCTACGAGCAGTACTTC.

This clone was found a few times. The sample has other DNA sequences that encode this CDR3 too. The chain is built from TRBV2 and TRBJ2-1; tentatively, D is TRBD1 (5 bases). In germline, CDR1 is SNHLY, CDR2 FYNNEI. Trimming took off 2 bases at V and 0 bases at J, with 8 bases between the two ends. The CDR3 is 15 amino acids. Here the CDR3 DNA reads TGTGCCAGCAGTGAACAGGGTAGCTCCTACAATGAGCAGTTCTTC. Protein product: CASSEQGSSYNEQFF. The whole variable domain, filled in from reference TRBV2 and TRBJ2-1, reads EPEVTQTPSHQVTQMGQEVILRCVPISNHLYFYWYRQILGQKVEFLVSFYNNEISEKSEIFDDQFSVERPDGSNFTLKIRSTKLEDSAMYFCASSEQGSSYNEQFFGPGTRLTVL.

The chain combines TRBV6-5 with TRBJ1-6; possible D gene TRBD1, 5 bases. The CDR3 length is 14 residues. V dropped 6 bases and J dropped 10 bases, with 16 bases sitting between them. Germline V gene lookup returns CDR1 MNHEY and CDR2 SVGAGI. CDR3 in DNA: TGTGCCAGCAGACCCTCGGGGGGTGGCTCACCCCTCCACTTT. This gives the protein CASRPSGGGSPLHF.

The chain recombines TRBV5-5 with TRBJ2-1, with D perhaps matching TRBD1 (6 bases). Germline V lookup: CDR1 SGHKS, CDR2 YYEKEE (reference sequence). Between the trimmed V and J ends, which lost 2 bases and 1 base, there was a span of 13 bases. This CDR3 contains 16 residues. The CDR3 here is CASSLSWQGSYNEQFF. CDR3 nucleotide sequence: TGTGCCAGCAGCTTATCCTGGCAGGGGTCCTACAATGAGCAGTTCTTC.

CDR3 bases: TGTGCCAGCATGAGGGGGACAGGGGGCCGCATGAACGAAAAACTGTTTTTT. This translates into CASMRGTGGRMNEKLFF. V gene TRBV2 combines with J gene TRBJ1-4, with TRBD1 matching over 12 bases. The junction had 14 bases not matched to a gene; V was cut back by 7 bases and J by 8 bases. The CDR3 has 17 residues. Germline lookup yields CDR1 SNHLY and CDR2 FYNNEI.

This clone was observed once. The rearrangement links TRBV7-3 to TRBJ2-7; 7 positions match TRBD2. Germline V gene data show CDR1 as SGHTA and CDR2 as FQGTGA. Unmatched junction bases numbered 3, after V lost 3 bases and J lost 7 bases. This CDR3 has 12 residues. The CDR3 bases are TGTGCCAGCAGCTTCGGCGGGAGTGAGCAGTACTTC. Its translation: CASSFGGSEQYF.

J is TRBJ1-1 and V is TRBV19; D is unclear. This CDR3 spans 13 amino acids. In germline, CDR1 is LNHDA, CDR2 SQIVND (reference sequence). The V gene lost 4 bases and the J gene lost 10 bases, with 16 bases spanning the gap. The CDR3 sequence is CASSTRREGRAFF. The CDR3 DNA follows: TGTGCCAGTAGTACCCGCCGCGAGGGCCGAGCTTTCTTT.

V usage is TRBV5-1 and J usage is TRBJ2-7; perhaps TRBD2 as D (6 bases). Germline CDR1 and CDR2: SGHRS and YFSETQ. The CDR3 length is 14 residues. Trimming took 4 bases from V and 3 from J, leaving 14 bases between them. The CDR3 nucleotides are TGCGCCAGCAGCATCTTCGGAGGGAGCTACGAGCAGTACTTC. This gives the protein CASSIFGGSYEQYF.

The chain combines TRBV3-1 (or the pseudogene TRBV3-2) with TRBJ2-5, with a tentative D call TRBD2 (5 bases). Germline V lookup: CDR1 LGHDT, CDR2 YNNKEL (reference sequence). CDR3 size: 13 residues. V shed 4 bases and J shed 2 bases, with 8 bases lying between them. CDR3 sequence reads: CASSPPGQETQYF. CDR3 in DNA: TGTGCCAGCAGCCCACCGGGACAAGAGACCCAGTACTTC.

This chain uses TRBV5-1 with TRBJ2-3; TRBD2 might be the D (5 bases). The germline gives CDR1 SGHRS, CDR2 YFSETQ. The V end was cut by 7 bases, the J end by 2 bases, with 20 bases between. There are 16 residues in the CDR3. CDR3 DNA sequence: TGCGCCAGCTCCCCTATCGCGGACTCTTTCACAGATACGCAGTATTTT. Amino acids: CASSPIADSFTDTQYF.

The chain couples TRBV5-5 to TRBJ1-4; D remains unclear. With 1 base removed from V and 0 bases from J, the gap between germline ends came to 10 bases. This CDR3 is 16 amino acids long. Per germline, CDR1 SGHKS and CDR2 YYEKEE (reference sequence). The CDR3 loop reads CASSLRHGATNEKLFF. Written as DNA, the CDR3 is TGTGCCAGCAGCTTGAGGCACGGAGCAACTAATGAAAAACTGTTTTTT.